The 18 T cell receptor beta chains reported below all come from one sample, sequenced in a study of shared clonotypes between healthy human individuals. The repertoire was sequenced with immunoSEQ multiplex PCR; TCRdb's copy has only in-frame clones and lacks some. This table has some 2.1 million clones, roughly 93% appearing once. Naive CD8 isolation took CD45RO-negative cells positively selected for CCR7 and excluded terminally differentiated effector memory CD45RA+ cells. Sequencing input: naive CD8+ T cells from PBMCs. These receptors originate from a young man in good health. Some clones in this sample may be carry-over from other donors' samples.

V usage is TRBV19 and J usage is TRBJ2-7, with D unresolved. Germline values: CDR1 LNHDA, CDR2 SQIVND (reference sequence). V lost 4 bases to trimming and J lost 12 bases, with 13 bases between them. The length of the CDR3 is 11 residues. Here the CDR3 reads CASSSLGSLYF. In DNA, the CDR3 is TGTGCCAGTAGTAGCTTGGGTTCTCTGTACTTC.

This chain uses TRBV4-1 with TRBJ2-5; 7 bases align to TRBD1. CDR3 size: 14 residues. CDR1 and CDR2 from the germline V gene are MGHRA and YSYEKL. V lost 4 bases, J lost 5 bases, and 7 bases stayed unmatched. CDR3 sequence reads: CASSLNRGPETQYF. The DNA of the CDR3 is TGCGCCAGCAGCCTAAACAGGGGCCCGGAGACCCAGTACTTC.

About this clone: This same CDR3 is encoded by further DNA sequences in the sample. The gene calls are TRBV7-2 and TRBJ2-7, with 8 bases that match TRBD1. The CDR3 loop spans 14 amino acids. Losses at the gene ends were 4 bases for V and 4 bases for J; bases not matched to a gene: 6. Germline CDR1 SGHTA, CDR2 FQGNSA. The CDR3: CASSSRQGAYEQYF. The CDR3 bases are TGTGCCAGCAGCTCGAGGCAGGGGGCTTACGAGCAGTACTTC. Full variable domain (rest looked up from reference TRBV7-2 and TRBJ2-7): GAGVSQSPSNKVTEKGKDVELRCDPISGHTALYWYRQSLGQGLEFLIYFQGNSAPDKSGLPSDRFSAERTGGSVSTLTIQRTQQEDSAVYLCASSSRQGAYEQYFGPGTRLTVT.

A few counts support this clone. This chain connects TRBV4-1 to TRBJ1-1; no firm D call. Germline lookup yields CDR1 MGHRA and CDR2 YSYEKL. This CDR3 spans 14 amino acids. V was trimmed by 3 bases and J by 3 bases, leaving 11 bases between them. CDR3 loop: CASSHRFRDTEAFF. The CDR3 bases are TGCGCCAGCAGCCATAGGTTTCGGGACACTGAAGCTTTCTTT.

This sequence joins TRBV5-1 and TRBJ2-7; D remains ambiguous. The CDR3 has 13 amino acids. CDR1 and CDR2 from the germline V gene are SGHRS and YFSETQ. The ends were cut back, 0 bases at V and 3 bases at J, with 7 bases in the middle. The CDR3 loop is CASSLASFYEQYF. CDR3 nucleotide sequence: TGCGCCAGCAGCTTGGCCAGTTTCTACGAGCAGTACTTC.

The J gene is TRBJ1-5, the V gene TRBV5-1; D is unresolved. Trimming took off 4 bases at V and 7 bases at J, with 9 bases between the two ends. This CDR3 region has 12 residues. Germline assignment: CDR1 SGHRS and CDR2 YFSETQ. DNA for the CDR3: TGCGCCAGCAGCCCCACTGGGCAGCCCCAGCATTTT. Encoded protein: CASSPTGQPQHF.

The chain uses TRBV30 and TRBJ2-2, with TRBD1 matching 11 bases. The germline V gene has CDR1 GTSNPN and CDR2 SVGIG (reference sequence). With 5 bases clipped from V and 3 bases from J, the junction kept 5 bases outside the gene matches. This CDR3 is built from 15 residues. Written as DNA, the CDR3 is TGTGCCTGGCAACCGGGACAGGGGGACACCGGGGAGCTGTTTTTT. It translates to CAWQPGQGDTGELFF.

J is TRBJ2-1 and V is TRBV18; D is ambiguous. The germline CDR1 and CDR2 sequences are KGHSH and LQKENI. This CDR3 has 17 amino acids. Trimming pared 0 bases from V and 5 bases from J, leaving 17 bases between. The DNA of the CDR3 is TGTGCCAGCTCACCACCTATACGCACCACCGGGCACAATGAGCAGTTCTTC. Translated: CASSPPIRTTGHNEQFF.

Points on this clone: Other DNA variants within this sample encode the same CDR3. The CDR3 protein is CASSPRTSNEQFF. CDR3 nucleotides: TGTGCCAGCAGCCCGAGGACTAGCAATGAGCAGTTCTTC. The J gene is TRBJ2-1, the V gene TRBV9, with 7 bases lining up with TRBD2. Germline CDR1 and CDR2: SGDLS and YYNGEE. V dropped 4 bases and J dropped 6; count of bases not matched to a gene: 4. The CDR3 has 13 residues.

The chain combines TRBV27 with TRBJ2-7, with 7 positions matching TRBD2. Germline V lookup: CDR1 MNHEY, CDR2 SMNVEV (reference sequence). The CDR3 is 12 amino acids. V gave up 4 bases and J gave up 6 bases; unmatched junction bases: 3. CDR3 protein: CASSSWGGEQYF. Written as DNA, the CDR3 is TGTGCCAGCAGTTCGTGGGGGGGCGAGCAGTACTTC.

This rearrangement joins TRBV9 to TRBJ2-2; 10 bases match TRBD2. The CDR3 length is 17 residues. V shed 0 bases and J 4 bases; nucleotides not matched to a gene: 6. Germline CDR1 reads SGDLS; CDR2 reads YYNGEE. The CDR3 sequence is CASSVAAGGGSTGELFF. The CDR3 region has the DNA TGTGCCAGCAGCGTAGCAGCGGGAGGGGGAAGCACCGGGGAGCTGTTTTTT.

The chain combines TRBV7-9 with TRBJ2-1; 8 nucleotides line up with TRBD1. The germline gives CDR1 SEHNR, CDR2 FQNEAQ (reference sequence). This CDR3 comprises 12 residues. Trimming took 3 bases from V and 14 from J; bases not matched to a gene: 6. In DNA, the CDR3 is TGTGCCAGCAGCTTTGGGGGACAGGAGGAGTTCTTC. This sequence encodes CASSFGGQEEFF.

CDR3 DNA: TGTGCCAGTAGCTACCGGGGGTTTGGCACTGAAGCTTTCTTT. It translates to CASSYRGFGTEAFF. The chain uses TRBV19 and TRBJ1-1, with D possibly matching TRBD1 (5 bases). V lost 6 bases and J 4 bases, leaving 15 bases between the germline ends. Per the germline V gene, CDR1 is LNHDA and CDR2 is SQIVND (reference sequence). This CDR3 contains 14 residues.

V usage is TRBV29-1 and J usage is TRBJ2-1; TRBD1 matches at 7 bases. The CDR3 loop spans 14 amino acids. The V and J ends lost 6 bases and 2 bases, in that order; junction bases with no gene match: 7. Germline V gives CDR1 SQVTM, CDR2 ANQGSEA. For the CDR3, the DNA is TGCAGCGTATTACAGGGGTCCCCCTACAATGAGCAGTTCTTC. It yields the protein CSVLQGSPYNEQFF.

The chain links TRBV7-9 to TRBJ2-2, with a tentative D call TRBD1 (6 bases). V lost 5 bases and J 1 base, leaving 14 bases between the germline ends. The CDR3 extends over 16 amino acids. Germline assignment: CDR1 SEHNR and CDR2 FQNEAQ (reference sequence). The CDR3 DNA reads as TGTGCCAGCAGCCCTGAGGGGGTGGGGAACACCGGGGAGCTGTTTTTT. Translating gives CASSPEGVGNTGELFF.

The rearrangement links TRBV6-6 to TRBJ2-2, with D possibly matching TRBD1 (5 bases). Germline V gene data show CDR1 as MNHNY and CDR2 as SVGAGI (reference sequence). This CDR3 has 14 amino acids. Trimming took 6 bases from V and 4 from J, leaving 12 bases between them. As DNA, the CDR3 is TGTGCCAGCAGGGAGACAGATCCCACCGGGGAGCTGTTTTTT. As protein: CASRETDPTGELFF.

This clone has only one observation. Other DNA sequences in this sample translate to the same CDR3. This sequence joins TRBV27 and TRBJ2-1, with 7 bases aligning to TRBD2. The CDR3 runs to 15 residues. CDR1 is MNHEY and CDR2 is SMNVEV in the germline V gene (reference sequence). V shed 2 bases, J shed 2 bases, and the junction held 3 bases outside the gene matches. The CDR3 DNA follows: TGTGCCAGCAGTTTAAGCGCGGGGGCCTACAATGAGCAGTTCTTC. Translation gives CASSLSAGAYNEQFF.

J is TRBJ2-7 and V is TRBV6-5; no clear D gene. CDR3 size: 13 residues. The germline gives CDR1 MNHEY, CDR2 SVGAGI. Trimming took off 2 bases at V and 7 bases at J, with 12 bases between the two ends. The CDR3 spells CASSYRVSGEQYF. The CDR3, as DNA: TGTGCCAGCAGTTACAGGGTATCTGGGGAGCAGTACTTC.